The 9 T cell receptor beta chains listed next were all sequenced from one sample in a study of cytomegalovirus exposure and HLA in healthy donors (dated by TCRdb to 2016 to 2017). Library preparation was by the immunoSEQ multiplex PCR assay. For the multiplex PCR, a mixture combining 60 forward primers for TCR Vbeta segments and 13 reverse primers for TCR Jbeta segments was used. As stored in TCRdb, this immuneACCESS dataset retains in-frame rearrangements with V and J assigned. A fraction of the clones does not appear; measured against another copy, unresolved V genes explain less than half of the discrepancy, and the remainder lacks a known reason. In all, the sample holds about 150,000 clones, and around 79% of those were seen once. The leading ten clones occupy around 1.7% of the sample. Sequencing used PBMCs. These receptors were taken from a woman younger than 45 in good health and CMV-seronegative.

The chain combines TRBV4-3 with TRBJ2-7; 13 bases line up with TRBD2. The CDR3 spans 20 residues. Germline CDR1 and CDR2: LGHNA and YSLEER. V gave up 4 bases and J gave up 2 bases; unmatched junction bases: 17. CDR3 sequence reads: CASSRHFSGTSGAGTYEQYF. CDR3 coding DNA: TGCGCCAGCAGCCGGCACTTTTCCGGGACTAGCGGGGCAGGAACCTACGAGCAGTACTTC.

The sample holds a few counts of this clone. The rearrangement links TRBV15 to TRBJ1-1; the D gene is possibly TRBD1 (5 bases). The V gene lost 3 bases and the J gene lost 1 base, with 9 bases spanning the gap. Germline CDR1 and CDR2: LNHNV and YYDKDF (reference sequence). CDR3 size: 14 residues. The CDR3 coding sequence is TGTGCCACCAGCAGCAGGACAACGAACACTGAAGCTTTCTTT. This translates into CATSSRTTNTEAFF.

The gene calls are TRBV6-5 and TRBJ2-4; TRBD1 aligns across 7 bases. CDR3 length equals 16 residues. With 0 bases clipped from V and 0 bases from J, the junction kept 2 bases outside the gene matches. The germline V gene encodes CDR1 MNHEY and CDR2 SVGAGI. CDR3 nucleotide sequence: TGTGCCAGCAGTTACTCGGGGACAGCAGCCAAAAACATTCAGTACTTC. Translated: CASSYSGTAAKNIQYF.

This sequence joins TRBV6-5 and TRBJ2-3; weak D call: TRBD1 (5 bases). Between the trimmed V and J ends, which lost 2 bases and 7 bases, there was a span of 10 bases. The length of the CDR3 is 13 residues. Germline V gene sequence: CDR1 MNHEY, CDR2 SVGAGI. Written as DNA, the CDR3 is TGTGCCAGCAGTTACACAGGCGTGAATACGCAGTATTTT. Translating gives CASSYTGVNTQYF.

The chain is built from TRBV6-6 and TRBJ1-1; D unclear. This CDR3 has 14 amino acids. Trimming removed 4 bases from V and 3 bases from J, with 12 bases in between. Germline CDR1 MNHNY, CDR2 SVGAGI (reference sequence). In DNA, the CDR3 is TGTGCCAGCAGTTTTATCGGGGTGGACACTGAAGCTTTCTTT. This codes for CASSFIGVDTEAFF.

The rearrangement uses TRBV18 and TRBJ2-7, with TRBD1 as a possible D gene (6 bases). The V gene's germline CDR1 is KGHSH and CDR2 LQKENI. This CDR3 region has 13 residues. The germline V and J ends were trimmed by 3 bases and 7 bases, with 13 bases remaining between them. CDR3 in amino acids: CASSPDRLREQYF. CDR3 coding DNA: TGTGCCAGCTCACCCGACAGGTTGCGTGAGCAGTACTTC.

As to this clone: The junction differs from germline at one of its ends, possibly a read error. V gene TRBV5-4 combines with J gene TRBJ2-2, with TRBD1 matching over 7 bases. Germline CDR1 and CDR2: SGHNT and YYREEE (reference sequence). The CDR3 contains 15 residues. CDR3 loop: CAGRQDRVGTGELFF. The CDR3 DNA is TGTGCCGGCAGGCAAGACAGGGTTGGCACCGGGGAGCTGTTTTTT.

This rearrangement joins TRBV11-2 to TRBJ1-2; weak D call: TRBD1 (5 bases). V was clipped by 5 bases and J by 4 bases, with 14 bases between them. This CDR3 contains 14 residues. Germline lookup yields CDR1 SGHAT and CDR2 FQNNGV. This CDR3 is CASSPSGDPYGYTF. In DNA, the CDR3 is TGTGCCAGCAGCCCCAGCGGGGACCCCTATGGCTACACCTTC.

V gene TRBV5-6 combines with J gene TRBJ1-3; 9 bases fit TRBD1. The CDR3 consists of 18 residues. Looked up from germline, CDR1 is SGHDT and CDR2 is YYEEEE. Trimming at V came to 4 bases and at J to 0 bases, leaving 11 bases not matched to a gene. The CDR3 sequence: CASSPSTGGLFSGNTIYF. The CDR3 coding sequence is TGTGCCAGCAGCCCCTCGACAGGGGGACTTTTCTCTGGAAACACCATATATTTT. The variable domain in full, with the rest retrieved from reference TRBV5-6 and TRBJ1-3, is DAGVTQSPTHLIKTRGQQVTLRCSPKSGHDTVSWYQQALGQGPQFIFQYYEEEERQRGNFPDRFSGHQFPNYSSELNVNALLLGDSALYLCASSPSTGGLFSGNTIYFGEGSWLTVV.